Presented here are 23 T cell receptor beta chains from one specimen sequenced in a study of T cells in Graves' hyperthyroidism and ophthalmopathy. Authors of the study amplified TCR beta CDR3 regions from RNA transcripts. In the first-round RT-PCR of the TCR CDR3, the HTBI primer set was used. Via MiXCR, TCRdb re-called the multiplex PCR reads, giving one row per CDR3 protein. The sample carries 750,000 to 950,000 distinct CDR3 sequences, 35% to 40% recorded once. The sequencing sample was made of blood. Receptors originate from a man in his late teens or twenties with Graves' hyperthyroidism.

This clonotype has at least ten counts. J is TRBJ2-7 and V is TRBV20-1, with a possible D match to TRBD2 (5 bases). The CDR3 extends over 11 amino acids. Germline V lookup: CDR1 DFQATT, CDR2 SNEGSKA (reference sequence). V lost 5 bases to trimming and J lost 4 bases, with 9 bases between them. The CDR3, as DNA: TGCAGTGCTCCTACTAGTTACGAGCAGTACTTC. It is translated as CSAPTSYEQYF.

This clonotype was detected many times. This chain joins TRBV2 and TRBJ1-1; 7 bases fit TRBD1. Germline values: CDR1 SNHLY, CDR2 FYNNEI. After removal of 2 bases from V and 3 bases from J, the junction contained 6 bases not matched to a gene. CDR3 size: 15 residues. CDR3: CASSEFGQDDTEAFF. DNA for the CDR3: TGTGCCAGCAGTGAATTTGGACAGGACGACACTGAAGCTTTCTTT.

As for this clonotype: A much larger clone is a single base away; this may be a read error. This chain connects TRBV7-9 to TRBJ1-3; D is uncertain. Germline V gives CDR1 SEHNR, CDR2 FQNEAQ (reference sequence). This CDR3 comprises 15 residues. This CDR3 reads CASSLDLFSGDTIYF. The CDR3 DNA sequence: TGCGCCAGCAGCCTAGACTTATTCTCTGGAGACACCATATATTTT.

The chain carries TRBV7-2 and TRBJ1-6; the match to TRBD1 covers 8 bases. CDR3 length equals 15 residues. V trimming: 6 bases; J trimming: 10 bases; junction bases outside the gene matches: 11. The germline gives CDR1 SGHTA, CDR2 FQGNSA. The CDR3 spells CASRGGTGNGSPLHF. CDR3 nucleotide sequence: TGTGCCAGCAGGGGGGGGACAGGAAACGGATCACCCCTCCACTTT.

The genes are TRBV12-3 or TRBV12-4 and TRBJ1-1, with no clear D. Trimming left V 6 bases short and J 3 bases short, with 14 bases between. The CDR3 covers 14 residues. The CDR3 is CASSQFDGDTEAFF. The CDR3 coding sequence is TGTGCCAGCAGCCAATTCGACGGTGACACTGAAGCTTTCTTT.

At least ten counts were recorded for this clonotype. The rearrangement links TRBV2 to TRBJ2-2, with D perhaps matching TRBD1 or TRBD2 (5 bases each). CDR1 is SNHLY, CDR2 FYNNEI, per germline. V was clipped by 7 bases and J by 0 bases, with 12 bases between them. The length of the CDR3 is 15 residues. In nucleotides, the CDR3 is TGTGCCAGCACCGGGACCCCACCGAACACCGGGGAGCTGTTTTTT. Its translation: CASTGTPPNTGELFF. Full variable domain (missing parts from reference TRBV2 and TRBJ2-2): EPEVTQTPSHQVTQMGQEVILRCVPISNHLYFYWYRQILGQKVEFLVSFYNNEISEKSEIFDDQFSVERPDGSNFTLKIRSTKLEDSAMYFCASTGTPPNTGELFFGEGSRLTVL.

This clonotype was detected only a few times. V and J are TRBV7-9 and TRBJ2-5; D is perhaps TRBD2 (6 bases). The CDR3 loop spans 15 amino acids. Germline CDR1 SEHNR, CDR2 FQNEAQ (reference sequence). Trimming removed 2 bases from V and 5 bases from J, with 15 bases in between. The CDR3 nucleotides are TGTGCCAGCAGCTTACGCGGGGTGCGTCAGGAGACCCAGTACTTC. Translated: CASSLRGVRQETQYF.

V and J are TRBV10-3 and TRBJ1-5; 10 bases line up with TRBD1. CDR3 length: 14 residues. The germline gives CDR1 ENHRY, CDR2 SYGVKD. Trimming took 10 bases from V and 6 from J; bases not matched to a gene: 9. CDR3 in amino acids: CATGTGDLFQPQHF. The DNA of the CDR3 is TGTGCCACCGGGACAGGGGATCTGTTTCAGCCCCAGCATTTT.

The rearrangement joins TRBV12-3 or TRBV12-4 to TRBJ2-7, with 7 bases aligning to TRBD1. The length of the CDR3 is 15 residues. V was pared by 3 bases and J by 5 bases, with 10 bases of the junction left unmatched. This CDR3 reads CASSLSGQDEDEQYF. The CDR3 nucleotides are TGTGCCAGCAGTTTGTCCGGACAGGATGAAGACGAGCAGTACTTC.

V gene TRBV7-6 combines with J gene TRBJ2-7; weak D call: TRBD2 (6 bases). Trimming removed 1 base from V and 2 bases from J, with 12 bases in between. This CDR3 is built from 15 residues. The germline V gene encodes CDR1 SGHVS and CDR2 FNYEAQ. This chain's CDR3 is CASSLGPSATYEQYF. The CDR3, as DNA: TGTGCCAGCAGCTTAGGACCTAGCGCGACCTACGAGCAGTACTTC.

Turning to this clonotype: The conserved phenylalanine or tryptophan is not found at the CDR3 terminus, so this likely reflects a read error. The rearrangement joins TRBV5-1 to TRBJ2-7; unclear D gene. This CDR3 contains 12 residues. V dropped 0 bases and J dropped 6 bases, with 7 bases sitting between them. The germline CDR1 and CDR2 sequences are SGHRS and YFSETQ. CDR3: CASSLVESEQYS. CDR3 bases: TGCGCCAGCAGCTTGGTGGAATCCGAGCAGTACTCC.

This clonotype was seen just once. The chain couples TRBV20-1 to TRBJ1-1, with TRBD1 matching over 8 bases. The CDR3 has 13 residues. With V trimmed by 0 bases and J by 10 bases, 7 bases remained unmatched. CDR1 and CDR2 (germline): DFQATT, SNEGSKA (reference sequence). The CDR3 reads CSAREGQGALAFF. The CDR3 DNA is TGCAGTGCTAGAGAAGGGCAGGGGGCCTTAGCTTTCTTT.

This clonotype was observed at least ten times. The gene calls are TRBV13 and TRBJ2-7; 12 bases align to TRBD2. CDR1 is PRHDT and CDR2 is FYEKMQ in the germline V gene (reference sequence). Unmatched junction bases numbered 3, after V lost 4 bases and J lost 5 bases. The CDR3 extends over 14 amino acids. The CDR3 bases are TGTGCCAGCAGCTCACTAGCGGGGGGTAACGAGCAGTACTTC. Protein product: CASSSLAGGNEQYF. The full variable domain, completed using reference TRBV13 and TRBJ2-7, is AAGVIQSPRHLIKEKRETATLKCYPIPRHDTVYWYQQGPGQDPQFLISFYEKMQSDKGSIPDRFSAQQFSDYHSELNMSSLELGDSALYFCASSSLAGGNEQYFGPGTRLTVT.

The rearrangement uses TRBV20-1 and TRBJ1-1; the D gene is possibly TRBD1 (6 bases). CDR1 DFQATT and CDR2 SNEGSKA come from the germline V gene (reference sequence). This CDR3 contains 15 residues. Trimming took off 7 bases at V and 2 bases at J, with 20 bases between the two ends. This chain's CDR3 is CSVPGSQGGNTEAFF. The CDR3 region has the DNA TGCAGTGTCCCCGGCTCCCAAGGGGGTAACACTGAAGCTTTCTTT.

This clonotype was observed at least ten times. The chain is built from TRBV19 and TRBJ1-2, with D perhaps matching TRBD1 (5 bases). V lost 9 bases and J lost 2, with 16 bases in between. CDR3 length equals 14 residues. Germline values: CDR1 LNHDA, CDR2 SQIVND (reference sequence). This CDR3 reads CASLTRGTNYGYTF. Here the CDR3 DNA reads TGTGCCAGCCTCACTCGGGGGACCAACTATGGCTACACCTTC.

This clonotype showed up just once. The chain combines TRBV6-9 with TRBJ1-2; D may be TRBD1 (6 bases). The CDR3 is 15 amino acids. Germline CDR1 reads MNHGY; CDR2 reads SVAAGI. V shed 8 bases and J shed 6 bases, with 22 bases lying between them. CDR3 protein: CASGAGLSRGNGYTF. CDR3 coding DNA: TGTGCCAGCGGTGCCGGACTCTCCAGGGGCAATGGCTACACCTTC.

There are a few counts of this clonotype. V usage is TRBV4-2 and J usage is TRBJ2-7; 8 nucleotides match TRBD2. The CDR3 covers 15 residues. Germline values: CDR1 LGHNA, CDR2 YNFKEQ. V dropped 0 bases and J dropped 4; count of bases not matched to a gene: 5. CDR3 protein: CASSQEGTSWYEQYF. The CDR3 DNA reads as TGTGCCAGCAGCCAAGAAGGGACTAGTTGGTACGAGCAGTACTTC.

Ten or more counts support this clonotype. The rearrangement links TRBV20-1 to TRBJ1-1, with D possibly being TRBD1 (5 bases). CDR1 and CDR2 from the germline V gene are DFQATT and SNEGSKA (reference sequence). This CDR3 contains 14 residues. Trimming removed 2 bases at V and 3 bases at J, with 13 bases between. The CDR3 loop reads CSARTRVEDTEAFF. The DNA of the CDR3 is TGCAGTGCTAGAACCAGGGTTGAGGACACTGAAGCTTTCTTT.

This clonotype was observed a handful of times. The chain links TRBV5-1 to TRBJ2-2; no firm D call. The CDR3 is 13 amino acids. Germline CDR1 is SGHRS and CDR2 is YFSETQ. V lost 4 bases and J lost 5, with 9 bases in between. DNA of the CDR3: TGCGCCAGCAGCCGACTTGGGACCGGGGAGCTGTTTTTT. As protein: CASSRLGTGELFF. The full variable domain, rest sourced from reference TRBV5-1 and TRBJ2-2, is KAGVTQTPRYLIKTRGQQVTLSCSPISGHRSVSWYQQTPGQGLQFLFEYFSETQRNKGNFPGRFSGRQFSNSRSEMNVSTLELGDSALYLCASSRLGTGELFFGEGSRLTVL.

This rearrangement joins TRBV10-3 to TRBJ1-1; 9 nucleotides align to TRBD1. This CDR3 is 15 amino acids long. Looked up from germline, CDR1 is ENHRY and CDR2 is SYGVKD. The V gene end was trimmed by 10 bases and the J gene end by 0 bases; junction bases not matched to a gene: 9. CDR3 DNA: TGTGCCACCGGGACAGGGACCGGCATGAACACTGAAGCTTTCTTT. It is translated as CATGTGTGMNTEAFF.

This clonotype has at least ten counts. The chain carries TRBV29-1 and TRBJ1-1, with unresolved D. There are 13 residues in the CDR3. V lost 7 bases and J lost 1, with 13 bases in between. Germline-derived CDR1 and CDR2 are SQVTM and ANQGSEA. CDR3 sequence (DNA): TGCAGCGCTGGACGGCAAACGAACACTGAAGCTTTCTTT. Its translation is CSAGRQTNTEAFF.

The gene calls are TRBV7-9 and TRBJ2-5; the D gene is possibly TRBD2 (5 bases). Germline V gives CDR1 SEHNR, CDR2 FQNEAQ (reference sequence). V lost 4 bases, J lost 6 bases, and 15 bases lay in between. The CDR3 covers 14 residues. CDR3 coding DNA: TGTGCCAGCAGCTCAACTCGGGATTCTCAGACCCAGTACTTC. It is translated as CASSSTRDSQTQYF.

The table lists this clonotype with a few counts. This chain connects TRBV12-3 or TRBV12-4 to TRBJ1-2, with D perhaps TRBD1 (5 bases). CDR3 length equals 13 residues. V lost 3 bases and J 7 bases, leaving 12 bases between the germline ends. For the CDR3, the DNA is TGTGCCAGCAGTTTTACAGGTCGGGGTGGCTACACCTTC. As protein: CASSFTGRGGYTF.